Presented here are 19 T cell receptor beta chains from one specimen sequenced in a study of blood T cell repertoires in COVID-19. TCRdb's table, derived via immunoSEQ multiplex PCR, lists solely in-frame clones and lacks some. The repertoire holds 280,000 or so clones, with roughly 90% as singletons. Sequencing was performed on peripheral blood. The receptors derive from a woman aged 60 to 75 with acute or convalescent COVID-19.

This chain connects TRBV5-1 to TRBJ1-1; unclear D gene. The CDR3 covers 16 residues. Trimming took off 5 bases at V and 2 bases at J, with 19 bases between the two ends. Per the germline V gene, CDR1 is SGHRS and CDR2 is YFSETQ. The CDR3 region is CASSAPAGPGNTEAFF. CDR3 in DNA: TGCGCCAGCAGTGCCCCCGCAGGTCCGGGAAACACTGAAGCTTTCTTT.

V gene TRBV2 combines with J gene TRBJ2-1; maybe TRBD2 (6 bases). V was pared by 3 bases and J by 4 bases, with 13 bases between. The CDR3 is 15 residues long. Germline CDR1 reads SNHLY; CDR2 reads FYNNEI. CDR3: CASSDSPSVYNEQFF. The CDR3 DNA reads TGTGCCAGCAGTGACTCCCCTAGCGTGTACAATGAGCAGTTCTTC.

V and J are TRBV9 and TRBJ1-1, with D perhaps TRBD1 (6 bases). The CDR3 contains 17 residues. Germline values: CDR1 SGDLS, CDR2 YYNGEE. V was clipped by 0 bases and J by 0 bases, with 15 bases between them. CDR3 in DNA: TGTGCCAGCAGCGTAGGGGTAGGGGGTTCAATGAACACTGAAGCTTTCTTT. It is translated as CASSVGVGGSMNTEAFF.

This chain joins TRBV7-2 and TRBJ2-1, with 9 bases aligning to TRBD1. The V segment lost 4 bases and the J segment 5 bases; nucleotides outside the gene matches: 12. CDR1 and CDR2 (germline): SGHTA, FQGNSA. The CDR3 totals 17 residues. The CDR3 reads CASSSLLGDRANNEQFF. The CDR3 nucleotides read TGTGCCAGCAGCTCCCTCTTGGGGGACAGGGCTAACAATGAGCAGTTCTTC.

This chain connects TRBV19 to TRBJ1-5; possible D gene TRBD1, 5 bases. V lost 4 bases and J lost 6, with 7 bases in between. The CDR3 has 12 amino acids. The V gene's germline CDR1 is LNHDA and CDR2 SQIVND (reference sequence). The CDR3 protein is CASSKGFQPQHF. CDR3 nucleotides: TGTGCCAGTAGTAAGGGGTTTCAGCCCCAGCATTTT.

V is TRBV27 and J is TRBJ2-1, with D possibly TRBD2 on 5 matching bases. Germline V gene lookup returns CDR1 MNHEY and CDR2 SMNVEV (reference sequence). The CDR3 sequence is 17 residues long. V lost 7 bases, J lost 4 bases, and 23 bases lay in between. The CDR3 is CASKSGRGILPYNEQFF. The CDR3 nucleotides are TGTGCCAGCAAAAGCGGAAGAGGTATCCTCCCTTACAATGAGCAGTTCTTC.

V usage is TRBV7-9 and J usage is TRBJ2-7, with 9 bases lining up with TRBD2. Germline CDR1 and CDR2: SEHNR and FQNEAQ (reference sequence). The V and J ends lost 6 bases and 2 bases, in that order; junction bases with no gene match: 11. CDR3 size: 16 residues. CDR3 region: CASRAILAGYPYEQYF. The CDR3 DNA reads TGTGCCAGCAGGGCGATTCTAGCGGGGTACCCCTACGAGCAGTACTTC.

The CDR3 nucleotides are TGCGCCAGCAGTCAATCCCTCCGGGACAACTCGGCCGAGCAGTACTTC. The encoded protein is CASSQSLRDNSAEQYF. The rearrangement uses TRBV23-1 and TRBJ2-7; D is possibly TRBD1 (6 bases). TRBV23-1 is reported as an ORF; its role is uncertain. The CDR3 totals 16 residues. V lost 0 bases, J lost 6 bases, and 18 bases lay in between.

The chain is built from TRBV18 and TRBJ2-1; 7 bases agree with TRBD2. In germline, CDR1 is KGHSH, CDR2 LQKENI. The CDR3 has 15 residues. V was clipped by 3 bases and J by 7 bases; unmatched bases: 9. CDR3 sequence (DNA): TGTGCCAGCTCACCGTGGGAGCGGGAAACGAATGAGCAGTTCTTC. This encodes CASSPWERETNEQFF.

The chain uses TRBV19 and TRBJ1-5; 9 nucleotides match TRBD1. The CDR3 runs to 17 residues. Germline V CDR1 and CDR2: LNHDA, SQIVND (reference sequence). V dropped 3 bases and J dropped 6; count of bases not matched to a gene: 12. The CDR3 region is CASSIPGGQGISQPQHF. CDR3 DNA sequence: TGTGCCAGTAGTATCCCCGGGGGACAGGGCATCAGTCAGCCCCAGCATTTT.

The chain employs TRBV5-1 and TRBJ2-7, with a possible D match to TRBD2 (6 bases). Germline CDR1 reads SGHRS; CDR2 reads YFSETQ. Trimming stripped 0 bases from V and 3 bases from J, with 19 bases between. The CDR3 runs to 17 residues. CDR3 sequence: CASSLGGWLAQNYEQYF. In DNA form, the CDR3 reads TGCGCCAGCAGCTTGGGGGGGTGGCTAGCGCAAAACTACGAGCAGTACTTC. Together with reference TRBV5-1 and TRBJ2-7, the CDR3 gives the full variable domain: KAGVTQTPRYLIKTRGQQVTLSCSPISGHRSVSWYQQTPGQGLQFLFEYFSETQRNKGNFPGRFSGRQFSNSRSEMNVSTLELGDSALYLCASSLGGWLAQNYEQYFGPGTRLTVT.

The chain's CDR3 is CASSPGHDNTEAFF. CDR3 bases: TGTGCCAGCAGCCCGGGACATGACAACACTGAAGCTTTCTTT. V and J are TRBV3-1 (or the pseudogene TRBV3-2) and TRBJ1-1; maybe TRBD1 (6 bases). Germline values: CDR1 LGHDT, CDR2 YNNKEL (reference sequence). V shed 4 bases and J shed 2 bases, with 11 bases lying between them. The CDR3 has 14 residues.

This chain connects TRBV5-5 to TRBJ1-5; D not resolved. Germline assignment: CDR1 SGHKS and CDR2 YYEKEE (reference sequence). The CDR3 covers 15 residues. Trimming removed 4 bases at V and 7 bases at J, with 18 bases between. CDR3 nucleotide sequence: TGTGCCAGCAGCACGGCCGGGAACAGCTGGCAGCCCCAGCATTTT. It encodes CASSTAGNSWQPQHF. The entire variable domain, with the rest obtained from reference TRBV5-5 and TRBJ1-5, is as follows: DAGVTQSPTHLIKTRGQQVTLRCSPISGHKSVSWYQQVLGQGPQFIFQYYEKEERGRGNFPDRFSARQFPNYSSELNVNALLLGDSALYLCASSTAGNSWQPQHFGDGTRLSIL.

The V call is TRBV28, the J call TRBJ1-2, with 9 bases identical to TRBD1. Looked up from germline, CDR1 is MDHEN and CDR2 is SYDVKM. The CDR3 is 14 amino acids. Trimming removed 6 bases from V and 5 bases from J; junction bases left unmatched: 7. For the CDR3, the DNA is TGTGCCAGCAGCTCACAGGGGGCGCGGTATGGCTACACCTTC. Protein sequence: CASSSQGARYGYTF.

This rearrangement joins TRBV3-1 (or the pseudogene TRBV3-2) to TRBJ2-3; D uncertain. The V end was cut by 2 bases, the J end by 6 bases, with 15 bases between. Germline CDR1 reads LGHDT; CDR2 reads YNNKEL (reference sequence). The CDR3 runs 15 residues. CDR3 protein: CASSQNQLAGDTQYF. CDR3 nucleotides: TGTGCCAGCAGCCAAAACCAGTTAGCTGGGGATACGCAGTATTTT.

CDR3 nucleotides: TGCAGCGTCACTGACAGGGTGAACACTGAAGCTTTCTTT. Its protein is CSVTDRVNTEAFF. The chain carries TRBV29-1 and TRBJ1-1, with 7 bases aligning to TRBD1. The CDR3 is 13 amino acids. Germline V lookup: CDR1 SQVTM, CDR2 ANQGSEA. The J segment lost 0 bases and the V segment lost 6 bases, leaving 4 bases of the junction unmatched.

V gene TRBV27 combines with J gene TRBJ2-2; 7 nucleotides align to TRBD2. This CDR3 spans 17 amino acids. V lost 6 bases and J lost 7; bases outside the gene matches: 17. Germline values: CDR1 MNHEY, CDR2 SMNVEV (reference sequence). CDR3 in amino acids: CASRGSWGTSAGGELFF. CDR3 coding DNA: TGTGCCAGCAGGGGCTCCTGGGGCACTAGCGCGGGCGGGGAGCTGTTTTTT.

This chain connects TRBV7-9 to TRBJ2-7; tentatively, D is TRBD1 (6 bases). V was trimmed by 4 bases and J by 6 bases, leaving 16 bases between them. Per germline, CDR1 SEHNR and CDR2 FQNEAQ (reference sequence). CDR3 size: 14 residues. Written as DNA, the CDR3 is TGTGCCAGCAGCTCCTCGTGGACAGACGCCGAGCAGTACTTC. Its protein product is CASSSSWTDAEQYF.

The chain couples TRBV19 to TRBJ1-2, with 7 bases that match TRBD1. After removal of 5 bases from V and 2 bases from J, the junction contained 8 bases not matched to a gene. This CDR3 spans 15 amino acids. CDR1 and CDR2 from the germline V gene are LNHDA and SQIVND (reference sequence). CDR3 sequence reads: CASSPYRGANYGYTF. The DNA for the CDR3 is TGTGCCAGTAGTCCCTACAGGGGAGCGAACTATGGCTACACCTTC.